The 14 T cell receptor beta chains presented below share a single source sample, sequenced in a study of blood T cell repertoires in COVID-19 (dated by TCRdb to 2019 to 2021). The library came from the immunoSEQ multiplex PCR assay. Sourced from immuneACCESS, this table was stored by TCRdb with only in-frame sequences that have V and J called. A share of the clones is absent; for the studies checked, an unresolved V gene accounts for under half, and the remainder has no known explanation. The sample table records about 270,000 clones; 90% of these occur just once. Of the sample, about 4% falls within the top ten clones. Sequencing was carried out using PBMCs or T cells enriched from blood (not recorded which). These receptors all come from a woman in her twenties or thirties with acute COVID-19.

The rearrangement uses TRBV5-6 and TRBJ1-2; D not resolved. There are 15 residues in the CDR3. V was trimmed by 0 bases and J by 3 bases, leaving 12 bases between them. Germline V gene sequence: CDR1 SGHDT, CDR2 YYEEEE. The DNA for the CDR3 is TGTGCCAGCAGCTTGGGTGAAGTGGGCCACTATGGCTACACCTTC. Its protein is CASSLGEVGHYGYTF.

A single count supports this clone. The sample contains more than one DNA sequence encoding this CDR3. This sequence joins TRBV6-5 and TRBJ2-7; 9 nucleotides agree with TRBD1. Trimming took 2 bases from V and 2 from J; bases not matched to a gene: 1. The CDR3 runs 14 residues. CDR1 is MNHEY and CDR2 is SVGAGI in the germline V gene. The CDR3 DNA reads as TGTGCCAGCAGTTACGGACAGGGGCCCTACGAGCAGTACTTC. Its translation is CASSYGQGPYEQYF.

V gene TRBV11-2 combines with J gene TRBJ2-1; 11 nucleotides align to TRBD2. The V segment lost 4 bases and the J segment 5 bases; nucleotides outside the gene matches: 10. Germline lookup yields CDR1 SGHAT and CDR2 FQNNGV. This CDR3 region has 17 residues. The chain's CDR3 is CASSSTLLAGVDNEQFF. The CDR3 bases are TGTGCCAGCAGCTCGACCTTACTAGCGGGAGTCGACAATGAGCAGTTCTTC.

The V gene is TRBV7-9, the J gene TRBJ1-5; tentatively, D is TRBD1 (5 bases). V dropped 3 bases and J dropped 3 bases, with 15 bases sitting between them. The CDR3 extends over 16 amino acids. Germline V lookup: CDR1 SEHNR, CDR2 FQNEAQ (reference sequence). The CDR3 DNA sequence: TGTGCCAGCAGCTTGGGGGGGGTGATGTCCAATCAGCCCCAGCATTTT. Its translation is CASSLGGVMSNQPQHF.

The V and J genes are TRBV4-2 and TRBJ1-5; TRBD1 aligns across 7 bases. The germline V gene encodes CDR1 LGHNA and CDR2 YNFKEQ. The CDR3 consists of 16 residues. V lost 1 base, J lost 0 bases, and 3 bases stayed unmatched. As DNA, the CDR3 is TGTGCCAGCAGCCAAGCGACAGGGTATAGCAATCAGCCCCAGCATTTT. Amino acids: CASSQATGYSNQPQHF.

The chain has TRBV28 and TRBJ2-7; unclear D gene. The CDR3 runs 15 residues. Trimming cost V 2 bases and J 3 bases, with 14 bases left between them. CDR1 is MDHEN and CDR2 is SYDVKM in the germline V gene. In DNA form, the CDR3 reads TGTGCCAGCAGTTTACGCGGCAGCTTAATCTACGAGCAGTACTTC. Translated: CASSLRGSLIYEQYF.

The chain recombines TRBV3-1 (or the pseudogene TRBV3-2) with TRBJ2-7; 11 bases map to TRBD2. Germline trimming cut 5 bases from V and 3 bases from J; bases unmatched to any gene: 9. The CDR3 is made up of 16 amino acids. Germline CDR1 LGHDT, CDR2 YNNKEL (reference sequence). The CDR3 DNA follows: TGTGCCAGCAGCGATACCGCCACTAGCGGGAGCTACGAGCAGTACTTC. It is translated as CASSDTATSGSYEQYF.

This clone was found a few times. The chain combines TRBV5-6 with TRBJ2-2, with 9 bases that match TRBD1. In germline, CDR1 is SGHDT, CDR2 YYEEEE. CDR3 length: 18 amino acids. V lost 4 bases, J lost 0 bases, and 10 bases stayed unmatched. Written as DNA, the CDR3 is TGTGCCAGCAGCGCGACAGGGGGTGGGTTCGCGAACACCGGGGAGCTGTTTTTT. Translation gives CASSATGGGFANTGELFF.

The chain joins TRBV19 to TRBJ2-7; D uncertain. In germline, CDR1 is LNHDA, CDR2 SQIVND (reference sequence). Trimming pared 5 bases from V and 2 bases from J, leaving 13 bases between. The CDR3 has 14 amino acids. The CDR3 sequence: CASSSSSAAYEQYF. Written as DNA, the CDR3 is TGTGCCAGTAGTTCATCTAGTGCAGCCTACGAGCAGTACTTC. The full variable domain, in which reference TRBV19 and TRBJ2-7 provide the parts outside the CDR3, is DGGITQSPKYLFRKEGQNVTLSCEQNLNHDAMYWYRQDPGQGLRLIYYSQIVNDFQKGDIAEGYSVSREKKESFPLTVTSAQKNPTAFYLCASSSSSAAYEQYFGPGTRLTVT.

This chain connects TRBV3-1 (or the pseudogene TRBV3-2) to TRBJ1-5, with TRBD1 matching 8 bases. CDR3 size: 14 residues. Germline assignment: CDR1 LGHDT and CDR2 YNNKEL (reference sequence). J was trimmed by 4 bases and V by 8 bases; bases with no gene match: 7. The CDR3 loop is CASSTGDANQPQHF. For the CDR3, the DNA is TGTGCCAGCTCGACAGGGGACGCAAATCAGCCCCAGCATTTT.

The J gene is TRBJ1-1, the V gene TRBV28; a weak D match, TRBD1 (5 bases). The germline V and J ends were trimmed by 8 bases and 2 bases, with 12 bases remaining between them. The CDR3 consists of 13 residues. CDR1 is MDHEN and CDR2 is SYDVKM in the germline V gene. As DNA, the CDR3 is TGTGCCAGCGACAAACAGGTTAACACTGAAGCTTTCTTT. Translation gives CASDKQVNTEAFF.

The chain carries TRBV28 and TRBJ2-2; 13 nucleotides agree with TRBD2. V lost 3 bases to trimming and J lost 0 bases; unmatched junction nucleotides: 4. Per the germline V gene, CDR1 is MDHEN and CDR2 is SYDVKM. The CDR3 consists of 18 residues. The CDR3 region has the DNA TGTGCCAGCAGTTTCCGGACTAGCGGGAGCGCGAACACCGGGGAGCTGTTTTTT. This translates into CASSFRTSGSANTGELFF.

The J gene is TRBJ2-2, the V gene TRBV29-1; 7 bases are a match to TRBD2. J lost 2 bases, V lost 5 bases, and 11 bases had no gene match. This CDR3 contains 16 residues. CDR1 and CDR2 (germline): SQVTM, ANQGSEA. CDR3 sequence: CSVKRGLADNTGELFF. DNA for the CDR3: TGCAGCGTTAAAAGGGGTCTAGCGGACAACACCGGGGAGCTGTTTTTT.

The chain uses TRBV11-3 and TRBJ2-2; 12 bases agree with TRBD1. CDR3 size: 15 residues. V lost 5 bases, J lost 5 bases, and 3 bases stayed unmatched. Germline V gene data show CDR1 as SGHNT and CDR2 as YENEEA. CDR3 in amino acids: CASSGDRGPTGELFF. The CDR3 bases are TGTGCCAGCAGCGGGGACAGGGGGCCAACCGGGGAGCTGTTTTTT.